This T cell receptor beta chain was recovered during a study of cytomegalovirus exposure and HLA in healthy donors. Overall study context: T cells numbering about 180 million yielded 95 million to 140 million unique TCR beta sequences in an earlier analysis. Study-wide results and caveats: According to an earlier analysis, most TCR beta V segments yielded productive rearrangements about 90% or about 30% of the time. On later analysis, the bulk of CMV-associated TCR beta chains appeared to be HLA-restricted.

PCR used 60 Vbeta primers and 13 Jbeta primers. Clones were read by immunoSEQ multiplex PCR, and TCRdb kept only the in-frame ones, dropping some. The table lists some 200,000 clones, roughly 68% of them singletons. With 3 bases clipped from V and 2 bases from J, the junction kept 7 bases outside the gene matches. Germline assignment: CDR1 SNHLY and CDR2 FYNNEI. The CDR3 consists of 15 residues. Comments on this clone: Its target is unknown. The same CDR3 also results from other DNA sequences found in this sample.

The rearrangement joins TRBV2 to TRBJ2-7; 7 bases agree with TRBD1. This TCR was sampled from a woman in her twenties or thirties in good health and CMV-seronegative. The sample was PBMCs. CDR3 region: CASSEAGTAPYEQYF. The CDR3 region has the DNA TGTGCCAGCAGTGAGGCCGGGACAGCGCCCTACGAGCAGTACTTC.